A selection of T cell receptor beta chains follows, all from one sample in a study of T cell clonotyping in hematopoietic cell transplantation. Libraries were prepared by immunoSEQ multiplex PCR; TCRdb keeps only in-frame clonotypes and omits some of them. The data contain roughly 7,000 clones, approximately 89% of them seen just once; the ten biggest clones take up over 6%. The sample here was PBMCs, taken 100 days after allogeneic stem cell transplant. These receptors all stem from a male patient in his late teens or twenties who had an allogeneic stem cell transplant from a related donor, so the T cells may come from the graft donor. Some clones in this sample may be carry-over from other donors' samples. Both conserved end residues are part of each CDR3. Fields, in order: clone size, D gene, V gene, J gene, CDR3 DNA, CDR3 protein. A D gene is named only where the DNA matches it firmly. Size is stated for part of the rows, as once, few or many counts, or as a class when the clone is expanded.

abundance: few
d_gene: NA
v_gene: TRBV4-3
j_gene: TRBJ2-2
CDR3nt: TGCGCCAGCAGCCAAGATGACCGGGAGCTGTTTTTT
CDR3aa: CASSQDDRELFF

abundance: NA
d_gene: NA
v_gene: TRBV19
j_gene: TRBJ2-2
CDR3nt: TGTGCCAGTAGTACAGGGGGAGGCACCGGGGAGCTGTTTTTT
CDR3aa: CASSTGGGTGELFF

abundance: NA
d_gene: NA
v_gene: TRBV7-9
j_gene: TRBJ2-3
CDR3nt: TGTGCCAGCAGCTTAGGAGTAACAGATACGCAGTATTTT
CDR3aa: CASSLGVTDTQYF

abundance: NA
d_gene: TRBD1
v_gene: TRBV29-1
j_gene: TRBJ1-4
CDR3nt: TGCAGCGTCTACACAGGGGGTAATGAAAAACTGTTTTTT
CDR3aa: CSVYTGGNEKLFF

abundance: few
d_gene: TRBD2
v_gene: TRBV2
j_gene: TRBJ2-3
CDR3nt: TGTGCCAGCAAGGCGGGAGAGGTGGATACGCAGTATTTT
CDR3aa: CASKAGEVDTQYF

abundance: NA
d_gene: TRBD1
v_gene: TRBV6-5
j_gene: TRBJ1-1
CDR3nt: TGTGCCAGCAGTACGGACAGGGGCACTCATGAAGCTTTCTTT
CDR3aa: CASSTDRGTHEAFF

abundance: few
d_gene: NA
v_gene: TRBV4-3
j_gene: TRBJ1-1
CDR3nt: TGCGCCAGCAGCCGCCGACTTCTGAACACTGAAGCTTTCTTT
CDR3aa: CASSRRLLNTEAFF

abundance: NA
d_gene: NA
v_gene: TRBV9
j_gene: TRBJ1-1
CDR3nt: TGTGCCAGCAGCGTAGGCGTTAGGAACACTGAAGCTTTCTTT
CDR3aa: CASSVGVRNTEAFF

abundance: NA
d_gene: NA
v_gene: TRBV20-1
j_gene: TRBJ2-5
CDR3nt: TGCAGTGCTATTTCGAAGGAGACCCAGTACTTC
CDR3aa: CSAISKETQYF

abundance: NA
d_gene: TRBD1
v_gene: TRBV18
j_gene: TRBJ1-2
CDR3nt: TGTGCCAGCTCACAGGGGACAGGCTCGTTGGGTGGCTACACCTTC
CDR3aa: CASSQGTGSLGGYTF

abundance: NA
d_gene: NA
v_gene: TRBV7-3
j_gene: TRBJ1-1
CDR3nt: TGTGCCAGCAGCCCGGGACACCAGAACACTGAAGCTTTCTTT
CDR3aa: CASSPGHQNTEAFF